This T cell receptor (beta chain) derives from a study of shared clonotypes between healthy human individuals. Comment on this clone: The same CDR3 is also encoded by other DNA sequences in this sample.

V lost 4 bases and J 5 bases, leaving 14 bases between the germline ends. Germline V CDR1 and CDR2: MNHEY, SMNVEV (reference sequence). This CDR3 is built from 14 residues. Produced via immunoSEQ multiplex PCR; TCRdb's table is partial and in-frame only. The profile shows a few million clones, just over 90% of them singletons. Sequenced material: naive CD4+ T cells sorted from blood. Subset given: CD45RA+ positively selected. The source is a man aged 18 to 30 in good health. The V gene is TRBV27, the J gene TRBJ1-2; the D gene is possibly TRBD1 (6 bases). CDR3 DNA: TGTGCCAGCAGTTCTCTTGGGGGGCCTTATGGCTACACCTTC. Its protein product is CASSSLGGPYGYTF.